This T cell receptor beta chain is drawn from a study of neurological immune-mediated disorders. Notes on the study in general: The level of TCR clonal expansion was highest in patients with HTLV-1-associated myelopathy and lowest in multiple sclerosis, where it fell below the level seen in healthy controls.

This clonotype is medium-sized. What it binds is not known. The cDNA was generated through 5'RACE incorporating 10-nucleotide random UMIs. A single run covered 15-18 subjects with over 190 million TCR-beta sequences. MiXCR, applied by TCRdb to the 5' RACE reads, yields one record per CDR3 protein. The repertoire holds fewer than 25,000 distinct CDR3 sequences, with roughly an eighth as singletons. The CDR3 sequence is 14 residues long. V was shortened by 6 bases and J by 0 bases, with 9 bases between the two germline ends. Germline lookup yields CDR1 SNHLY and CDR2 FYNNEI. V and J are TRBV2 and TRBJ1-5, with D perhaps matching TRBD1 (6 bases). The receptor comes from a woman aged 55-69 years with HTLV-1-associated myelopathy (HAM/TSP). Sequenced material: PBMCs. CDR3 nucleotides: TGTGCCAGCAGGGAGGGGGTTAGCAATCAGCCCCAGCATTTT. Translated: CASREGVSNQPQHF.